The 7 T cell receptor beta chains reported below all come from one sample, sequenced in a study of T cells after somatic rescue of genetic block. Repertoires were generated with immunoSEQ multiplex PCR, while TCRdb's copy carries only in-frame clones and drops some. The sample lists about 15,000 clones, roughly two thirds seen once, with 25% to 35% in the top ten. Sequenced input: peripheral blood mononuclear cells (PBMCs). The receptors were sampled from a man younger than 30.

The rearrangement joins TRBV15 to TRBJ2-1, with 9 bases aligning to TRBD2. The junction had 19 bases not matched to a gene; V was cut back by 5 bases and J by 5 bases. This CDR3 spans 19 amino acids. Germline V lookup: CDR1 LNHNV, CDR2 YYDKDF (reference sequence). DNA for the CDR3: TGTGCCACCAGCGCCCGTTGGCAGGGGCGGTCTAGCGGGGACAATGAGCAGTTCTTC. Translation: CATSARWQGRSSGDNEQFF.

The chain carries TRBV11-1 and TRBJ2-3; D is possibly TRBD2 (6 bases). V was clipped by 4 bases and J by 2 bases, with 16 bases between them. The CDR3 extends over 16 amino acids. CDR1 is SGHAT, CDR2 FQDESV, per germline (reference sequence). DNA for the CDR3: TGTGCCAGCAGCTACGCCGGGACTCGTATCACAGATACGCAGTATTTT. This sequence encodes CASSYAGTRITDTQYF.

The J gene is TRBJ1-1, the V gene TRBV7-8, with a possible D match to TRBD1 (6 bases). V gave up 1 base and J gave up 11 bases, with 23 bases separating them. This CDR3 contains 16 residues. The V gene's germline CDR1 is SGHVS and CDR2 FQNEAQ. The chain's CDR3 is CASSLEWTRGPLEAFF. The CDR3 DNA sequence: TGTGCCAGCAGCTTAGAATGGACCAGGGGACCCCTCGAGGCTTTCTTT.

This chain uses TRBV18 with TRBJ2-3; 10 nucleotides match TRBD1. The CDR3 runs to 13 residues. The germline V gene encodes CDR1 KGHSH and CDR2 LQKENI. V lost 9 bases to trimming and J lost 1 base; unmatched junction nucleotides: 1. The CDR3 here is CASGTGGTDTQYF. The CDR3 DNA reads TGTGCCAGTGGGACAGGGGGCACAGATACGCAGTATTTT.

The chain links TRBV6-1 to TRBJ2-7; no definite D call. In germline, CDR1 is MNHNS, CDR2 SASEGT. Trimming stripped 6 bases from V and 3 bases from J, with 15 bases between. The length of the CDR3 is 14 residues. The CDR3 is CASSPLTVHYEQYF. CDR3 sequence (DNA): TGTGCCAGCAGCCCCCTGACCGTTCACTACGAGCAGTACTTC.

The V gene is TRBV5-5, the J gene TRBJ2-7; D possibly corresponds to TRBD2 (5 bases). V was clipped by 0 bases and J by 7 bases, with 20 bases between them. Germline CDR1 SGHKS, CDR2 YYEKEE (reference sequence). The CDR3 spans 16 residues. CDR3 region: CASSLDLLLQSGEQYF. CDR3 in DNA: TGTGCCAGCAGCTTGGACCTACTATTACAATCGGGAGAGCAGTACTTC.

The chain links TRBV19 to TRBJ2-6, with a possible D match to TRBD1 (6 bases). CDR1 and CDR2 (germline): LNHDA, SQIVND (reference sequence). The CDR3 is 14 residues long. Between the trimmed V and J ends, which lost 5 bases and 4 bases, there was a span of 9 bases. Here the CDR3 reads CASSRTAGANVLTF. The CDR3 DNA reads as TGTGCCAGTAGTCGGACAGCCGGGGCCAACGTCCTGACTTTC.